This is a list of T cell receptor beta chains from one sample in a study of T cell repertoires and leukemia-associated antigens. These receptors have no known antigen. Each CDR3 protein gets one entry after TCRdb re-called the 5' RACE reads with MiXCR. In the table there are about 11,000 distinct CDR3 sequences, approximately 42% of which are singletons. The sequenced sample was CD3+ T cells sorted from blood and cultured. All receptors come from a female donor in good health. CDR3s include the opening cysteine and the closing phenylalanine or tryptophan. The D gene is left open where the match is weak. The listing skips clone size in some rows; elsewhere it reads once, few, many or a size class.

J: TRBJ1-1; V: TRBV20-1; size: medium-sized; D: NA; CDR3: CSLLGNTEAFF; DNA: TGCAGTCTTCTGGGGAACACTGAAGCTTTCTTT
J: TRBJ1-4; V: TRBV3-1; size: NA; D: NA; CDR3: CASSQRGATNEKLFF; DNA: TGTGCCAGCAGCCAACGGGGAGCAACTAATGAAAAACTGTTTTTT
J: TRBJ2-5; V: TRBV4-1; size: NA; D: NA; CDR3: CASSQIEADLQETQYF; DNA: TGCGCCAGCAGCCAGATCGAAGCGGACTTACAAGAGACCCAGTACTTC
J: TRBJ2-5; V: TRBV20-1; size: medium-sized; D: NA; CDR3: CSARKRVQETQYF; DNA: TGCAGTGCTAGGAAGCGGGTCCAAGAGACCCAGTACTTC
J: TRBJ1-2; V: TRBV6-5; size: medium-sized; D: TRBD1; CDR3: CASSYWDRGRQRRAVNYGYTF; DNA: TGTGCCAGCAGTTACTGGGACAGGGGCCGACAAAGGAGAGCTGTTAACTATGGCTACACCTTC
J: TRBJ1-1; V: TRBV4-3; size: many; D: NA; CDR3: CASSQTGTPNTEAFF; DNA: TGCGCCAGCAGCCAGACCGGGACTCCGAACACTGAAGCTTTCTTT
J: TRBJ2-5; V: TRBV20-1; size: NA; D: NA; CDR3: CSAGTRETQYF; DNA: TGCAGTGCTGGAACACGGGAGACCCAGTACTTC
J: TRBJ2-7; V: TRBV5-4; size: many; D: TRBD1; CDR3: CASSWGTGGYEQYF; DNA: TGTGCCAGCAGCTGGGGGACAGGGGGCTACGAGCAGTACTTC
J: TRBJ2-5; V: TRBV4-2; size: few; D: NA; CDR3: CASSQAKGTQETQYF; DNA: TGTGCCAGCAGCCAAGCGAAAGGGACCCAAGAGACCCAGTACTTC
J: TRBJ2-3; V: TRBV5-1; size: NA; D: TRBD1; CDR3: CASSFMMTGASTDTQYF; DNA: TGCGCCAGCAGCTTCATGATGACAGGGGCGTCTACAGATACGCAGTATTTT
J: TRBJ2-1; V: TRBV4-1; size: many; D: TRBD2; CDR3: CASSQESRLAGFSNYNEQFF; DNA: TGCGCCAGCAGCCAAGAATCCCGGCTAGCGGGATTTAGTAACTACAATGAGCAGTTCTTC
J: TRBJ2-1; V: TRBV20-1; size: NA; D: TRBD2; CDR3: CSAPLVERDYNEQFF; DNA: TGCAGTGCCCCCCTCGTAGAGCGGGACTACAATGAGCAGTTCTTC
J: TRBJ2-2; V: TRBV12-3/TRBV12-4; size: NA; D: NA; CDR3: CASSLVAGELFF; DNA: TGTGCCAGCAGTTTAGTGGCCGGGGAGCTGTTTTTT
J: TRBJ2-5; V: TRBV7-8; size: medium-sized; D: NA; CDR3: CASSRAIMTQNQETQYF; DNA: TGTGCCAGCAGCCGCGCCATTATGACACAGAACCAAGAGACCCAGTACTTC
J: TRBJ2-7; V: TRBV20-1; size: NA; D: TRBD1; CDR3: CSAPSQGAEPYVEQYF; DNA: TGCAGTGCGCCAAGCCAGGGGGCGGAACCCTACGTCGAGCAGTACTTC
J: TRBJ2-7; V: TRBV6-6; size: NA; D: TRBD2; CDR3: CASSVGGGRSYEQYF; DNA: TGTGCCAGCAGCGTCGGGGGCGGGAGGAGTTACGAGCAGTACTTC
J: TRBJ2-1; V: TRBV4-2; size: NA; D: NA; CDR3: CVSSQSSGLIYNEQFF; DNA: TGTGTCAGCAGCCAAAGCTCCGGGTTGATCTACAATGAGCAGTTCTTC
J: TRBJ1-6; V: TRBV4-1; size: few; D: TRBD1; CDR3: CASADRGLSPLHF; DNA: TGCGCCAGCGCGGACAGGGGGCTATCACCCCTCCACTTT
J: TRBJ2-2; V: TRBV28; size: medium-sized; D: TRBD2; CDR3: CASEGLADGELFF; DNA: TGTGCCAGCGAAGGACTAGCGGACGGGGAGCTGTTTTTT
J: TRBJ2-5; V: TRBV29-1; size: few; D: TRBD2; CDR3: CSVGGRLETQYF; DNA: TGCAGCGTTGGCGGGAGACTAGAGACCCAGTACTTC